A single sample is the source of the 19 T cell receptor beta chains below, sequenced in a study of cytomegalovirus exposure and HLA in healthy donors. Sequenced by immunoSEQ multiplex PCR; TCRdb stores in-frame clones only, minus some. Among 60,000 to 65,000 clones listed, about 95% were seen once. Specimen: PBMCs. The receptors shown here come from a young woman in good health and CMV-seronegative.

The V gene is TRBV2, the J gene TRBJ2-1, with a possible D match to TRBD2 (6 bases). V was pared by 6 bases and J by 9 bases, with 15 bases between. Per germline, CDR1 SNHLY and CDR2 FYNNEI. CDR3 length equals 13 residues. In DNA form, the CDR3 reads TGTGCCAGCAGGGGGGGATCGTCGGGTGAGCAGTTCTTC. Its protein product is CASRGGSSGEQFF.

This chain joins TRBV4-1 and TRBJ2-1, with 14 positions matching TRBD2. CDR3 length equals 17 residues. The junction had 7 bases not matched to a gene; V was cut back by 1 base and J by 8 bases. CDR1 and CDR2 (germline): MGHRA, YSYEKL. CDR3 in amino acids: CASSQGGLAGERDEQFF. The DNA for the CDR3 is TGCGCCAGCAGCCAAGGGGGACTAGCGGGAGAGAGGGATGAGCAGTTCTTC.

This chain connects TRBV4-1 to TRBJ2-5; D is perhaps TRBD1 (6 bases). V gave up 2 bases and J gave up 4 bases, with 11 bases separating them. In germline, CDR1 is MGHRA, CDR2 YSYEKL. The CDR3 contains 14 residues. This CDR3 reads CASSQTDSPETQYF. The CDR3 nucleotides read TGCGCCAGCAGCCAAACGGACAGTCCAGAGACCCAGTACTTC.

This chain joins TRBV5-1 and TRBJ2-1; 10 nucleotides match TRBD2. The trim removed 6 bases at V and 4 bases at J, leaving 7 bases unmatched. The germline CDR1 and CDR2 sequences are SGHRS and YFSETQ. This CDR3 is built from 15 residues. CDR3 residues: CASTNGLAVYNEQFF. The CDR3, as DNA: TGCGCCAGCACCAACGGACTAGCGGTTTACAATGAGCAGTTCTTC.

V gene TRBV6-1 combines with J gene TRBJ2-7; possibly TRBD1 for D (6 bases). Deletions cut 4 bases from V and 5 bases from J, with 21 bases between. Germline values: CDR1 MNHNS, CDR2 SASEGT. This CDR3 comprises 16 residues. In DNA, the CDR3 is TGTGCCAGCAGTGCCCGCCGGAACAGGGCGACGGACGAGCAGTACTTC. Its protein is CASSARRNRATDEQYF.

This rearrangement joins TRBV2 to TRBJ1-3; D gene uncertain. Germline V gene lookup returns CDR1 SNHLY and CDR2 FYNNEI. Trimming took off 3 bases at V and 8 bases at J, with 11 bases between the two ends. The CDR3 has 13 amino acids. The CDR3 nucleotides read TGTGCCAGCAGTGAGAGTGCGGGATACACCATATATTTT. Translating it yields CASSESAGYTIYF.

The chain is built from TRBV6-5 and TRBJ1-4; D not resolved. This CDR3 region has 12 residues. The ends were cut back, 6 bases at V and 8 bases at J, with 10 bases in the middle. Germline-derived CDR1 and CDR2 are MNHEY and SVGAGI. CDR3 in amino acids: CASRRAGEKLFF. The CDR3 DNA sequence: TGTGCCAGCAGGAGGGCGGGGGAAAAACTGTTTTTT.

The chain is built from TRBV29-1 and TRBJ1-2; 12 bases agree with TRBD1. Germline assignment: CDR1 SQVTM and CDR2 ANQGSEA. The CDR3 runs 16 residues. Trimming took 6 bases from V and 10 from J; bases not matched to a gene: 18. CDR3 in amino acids: CSVLWDRGLKDAPYTF. The CDR3 DNA reads TGCAGCGTCCTATGGGACAGGGGGCTCAAGGACGCTCCCTACACCTTC.

The V and J genes are TRBV9 and TRBJ1-1, with D uncertain. Trimming removed 1 base from V and 8 bases from J, with 12 bases in between. Germline loops: CDR1 SGDLS, CDR2 YYNGEE. The CDR3 consists of 13 residues. CDR3 DNA sequence: TGTGCCAGCAGCGTAACTCCCTGGGAGGAAGCTTTCTTT. This codes for CASSVTPWEEAFF.

J is TRBJ1-2 and V is TRBV27; D ambiguous. Germline values: CDR1 MNHEY, CDR2 SMNVEV (reference sequence). V lost 3 bases and J lost 0, with 5 bases in between. The CDR3 consists of 13 residues. The CDR3 DNA sequence: TGTGCCAGCAGTTTCCCGGCTAACTATGGCTACACCTTC. Its translation: CASSFPANYGYTF.

The chain couples TRBV19 to TRBJ1-3; D is perhaps TRBD1 (5 bases). V was trimmed by 3 bases and J by 4 bases, leaving 13 bases between them. CDR3 length equals 15 residues. Germline CDR1 and CDR2: LNHDA and SQIVND (reference sequence). CDR3 bases: TGTGCCAGTAGTATGGGGCAACACCGAGGAAACACCATATATTTT. It codes for CASSMGQHRGNTIYF.

This chain uses TRBV5-1 with TRBJ1-5, with unresolved D. Per the germline V gene, CDR1 is SGHRS and CDR2 is YFSETQ. The CDR3 sequence is 15 residues long. Between the trimmed V and J ends, which lost 0 bases and 3 bases, there was a span of 10 bases. The CDR3 bases are TGCGCCAGCAGCTTGGACCCGGGGTCCAATCAGCCCCAGCATTTT. Translated, it gives CASSLDPGSNQPQHF.

This clone appeared once. The chain couples TRBV7-2 to TRBJ2-3; tentatively, D is TRBD1 (5 bases). The CDR3 has 14 residues. Between the trimmed V and J ends, which lost 3 bases and 3 bases, there was a span of 10 bases. Per the germline V gene, CDR1 is SGHTA and CDR2 is FQGNSA. The chain's CDR3 is CASSLGRATDTQYF. In nucleotides, the CDR3 is TGTGCCAGCAGCTTGGGCAGGGCTACAGATACGCAGTATTTT.

J is TRBJ1-2 and V is TRBV21-1. TRBV21-1 is designated a pseudogene. There are 15 residues in the CDR3. The CDR3 loop reads CASSRGGGLDYGYTF. In DNA form, the CDR3 reads TGTGCCAGCAGCAGGGGAGGGGGGTTAGACTATGGCTACACCTTC.

This sequence joins TRBV5-4 and TRBJ2-5; TRBD2 agrees at 9 bases. The CDR3 spans 15 residues. Germline CDR1 SGHNT, CDR2 YYREEE (reference sequence). With V trimmed by 3 bases and J by 5 bases, 8 bases remained unmatched. This CDR3 reads CASSSLTSGGETQYF. CDR3 in DNA: TGTGCCAGCAGCTCGCTGACTAGCGGTGGGGAGACCCAGTACTTC.

V and J are TRBV7-9 and TRBJ1-4; D is perhaps TRBD1 (5 bases). From germline, CDR1 is SEHNR and CDR2 FQNEAQ (reference sequence). The length of the CDR3 is 14 residues. Trimming stripped 5 bases from V and 8 bases from J, with 15 bases between. CDR3 loop: CASSPSGGWEKLFF. The DNA for the CDR3 is TGTGCCAGCAGCCCCTCGGGGGGTTGGGAAAAACTGTTTTTT.

The chain couples TRBV4-1 to TRBJ1-5; D possibly corresponds to TRBD1 (6 bases). The CDR3 loop spans 17 amino acids. Germline V gene lookup returns CDR1 MGHRA and CDR2 YSYEKL. Trimming stripped 2 bases from V and 0 bases from J, with 14 bases between. CDR3 sequence reads: CASSQSGQTYSNQPQHF. CDR3 DNA: TGCGCCAGCAGCCAATCCGGACAGACCTATAGCAATCAGCCCCAGCATTTT.

The V call is TRBV15, the J call TRBJ2-7; TRBD2 is a possible D gene (7 bases). V was clipped by 0 bases and J by 4 bases, with 19 bases between them. Germline CDR1 is LNHNV and CDR2 is YYDKDF (reference sequence). This CDR3 comprises 17 residues. In DNA form, the CDR3 reads TGTGCCACCAGCAGAGAGGGGAAGGGGGGGGCTTTATACGAGCAGTACTTC. This translates into CATSREGKGGALYEQYF.

The chain employs TRBV4-2 and TRBJ2-1; 7 bases are a match to TRBD2. CDR3 length: 15 amino acids. V shed 4 bases, J shed 4 bases, and the junction held 7 bases outside the gene matches. Germline V CDR1 and CDR2: LGHNA, YNFKEQ. CDR3: CASSPSSGSYNEQFF. The CDR3 region has the DNA TGTGCCAGCAGCCCCAGTAGCGGGTCGTACAATGAGCAGTTCTTC.